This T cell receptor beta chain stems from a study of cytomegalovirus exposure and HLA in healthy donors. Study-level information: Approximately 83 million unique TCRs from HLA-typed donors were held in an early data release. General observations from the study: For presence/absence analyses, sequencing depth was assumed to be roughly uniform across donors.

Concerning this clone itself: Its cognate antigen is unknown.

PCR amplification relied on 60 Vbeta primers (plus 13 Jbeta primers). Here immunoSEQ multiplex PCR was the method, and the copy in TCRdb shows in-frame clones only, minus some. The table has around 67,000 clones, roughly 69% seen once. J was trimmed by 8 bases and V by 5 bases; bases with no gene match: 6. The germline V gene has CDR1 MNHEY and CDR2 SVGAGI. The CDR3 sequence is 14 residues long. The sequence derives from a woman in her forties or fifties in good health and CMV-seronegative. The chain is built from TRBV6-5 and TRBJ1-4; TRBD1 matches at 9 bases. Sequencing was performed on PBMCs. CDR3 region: CASSGGTGWEKLFF. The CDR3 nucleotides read TGTGCCAGCAGTGGGGGGACAGGGTGGGAAAAACTGTTTTTT.